These T cell receptor beta chains were read from a single sample in a study of blood T cell repertoires in COVID-19. Produced via immunoSEQ multiplex PCR; TCRdb's table is partial and in-frame only. The sample carries 80,000 to 95,000 clones, about 85% recorded once. The specimen was peripheral blood. The receptor source for this set is a woman between 65 and 79 years old with acute or convalescent COVID-19. The CDR3 runs from the conserved cysteine through the conserved F or W. Each record gives: V gene, J gene, clone size, D gene, CDR3 DNA, CDR3 protein. The D gene is left open where the match is weak. The size of a clone is reported for some rows only, either as once, few or many, or as a class for expanded clones.

v_call: TRBV11-3; j_call: TRBJ2-1; clone_size: .; d_call: TRBD1; cdr3_nt: TGTGCCAGCAGCCCCCCGGACAGGGTGTACAATGAGCAGTTCTTC; cdr3_aa: CASSPPDRVYNEQFF
v_call: TRBV6-5; j_call: TRBJ2-5; clone_size: once; d_call: .; cdr3_nt: TGTGCCAGCAGTTTCCGGACAGACCAAGAGACCCAGTACTTC; cdr3_aa: CASSFRTDQETQYF
v_call: TRBV3-1/TRBV3-2; j_call: TRBJ2-3; clone_size: once; d_call: .; cdr3_nt: TGTGCCAGCAGCCAAAGACAGGGGAGGGGCACAGATACGCAGTATTTT; cdr3_aa: CASSQRQGRGTDTQYF
v_call: TRBV6-6; j_call: TRBJ1-2; clone_size: once; d_call: .; cdr3_nt: TGTGCCAGCAGTTACTCTGGAGGGTCTAACTATGGCTACACCTTC; cdr3_aa: CASSYSGGSNYGYTF
v_call: TRBV29-1; j_call: TRBJ2-1; clone_size: .; d_call: TRBD2; cdr3_nt: TGCAGCGTTTCGAGCAGTAGCGGGAGCTCTCGTGAGCAGTTCTTC; cdr3_aa: CSVSSSSGSSREQFF
v_call: TRBV5-6; j_call: TRBJ1-5; clone_size: .; d_call: .; cdr3_nt: TGTGCCAGCAGCGCCCAAAGTGGGGCGAGAGGACCCCAGCATTTT; cdr3_aa: CASSAQSGARGPQHF
v_call: TRBV5-1; j_call: TRBJ1-5; clone_size: .; d_call: .; cdr3_nt: TGCGCCAGCAGGGAGGGAGTCAGTCAGCCCCAGCATTTT; cdr3_aa: CASREGVSQPQHF
v_call: TRBV19; j_call: TRBJ1-5; clone_size: .; d_call: .; cdr3_nt: TGTGCCAGTAGTATGGGGGAGGATGGGAGGCAGCCCCAGCATTTT; cdr3_aa: CASSMGEDGRQPQHF
v_call: TRBV19; j_call: TRBJ1-6; clone_size: .; d_call: .; cdr3_nt: TGTGCCAGTAGTACCCAGAGGAGCTCCTATAATTCACCCCTCCACTTT; cdr3_aa: CASSTQRSSYNSPLHF
v_call: TRBV28; j_call: TRBJ2-1; clone_size: few; d_call: TRBD1; cdr3_nt: TGTGCCATCAAAAAACCGGGACAGGGAGTTAATGAGCAGTTCTTC; cdr3_aa: CAIKKPGQGVNEQFF
v_call: TRBV27; j_call: TRBJ1-1; clone_size: .; d_call: TRBD1; cdr3_nt: TGTGCCAGCAGTTCGACCGGGACAGGAAGCACTGAAGCTTTCTTT; cdr3_aa: CASSSTGTGSTEAFF
v_call: TRBV7-6; j_call: TRBJ1-1; clone_size: .; d_call: TRBD1; cdr3_nt: TGTGCCAGCAGCTCTCCAGGGGGACGGAACACTGAAGCTTTCTTT; cdr3_aa: CASSSPGGRNTEAFF
v_call: TRBV21-1; j_call: TRBJ1-1; clone_size: few; d_call: .; cdr3_nt: TGTGCCAGCAGCAAATTAGTCAGGGAAGCTGAAGCTTTCTTT; cdr3_aa: CASSKLVREAEAFF
v_call: TRBV19; j_call: TRBJ2-5; clone_size: .; d_call: TRBD1; cdr3_nt: TGTGCCAGTGGCCTAGGGATCGGAACAGGGGGCTGGGAGACCCAGTACTTC; cdr3_aa: CASGLGIGTGGWETQYF
v_call: TRBV23-1; j_call: TRBJ2-4; clone_size: .; d_call: .; cdr3_nt: TGCGCCAGCAGTCCCTTACCGCGAGCCAAAAACATTCAGTACTTC; cdr3_aa: CASSPLPRAKNIQYF
v_call: TRBV10-2; j_call: TRBJ2-3; clone_size: .; d_call: .; cdr3_nt: TGCGCCAGCAGTGAGTCTCGGACGGACATTTACACAGATACGCAGTATTTT; cdr3_aa: CASSESRTDIYTDTQYF
v_call: TRBV5-8; j_call: TRBJ2-6; clone_size: .; d_call: TRBD1; cdr3_nt: TGTGCCAGCAGCTTTCACAGGGGTTTCAGCTCTGGGGCCAACGTCCTGACTTTC; cdr3_aa: CASSFHRGFSSGANVLTF
v_call: TRBV6-6; j_call: TRBJ2-6; clone_size: .; d_call: TRBD2; cdr3_nt: TGTGCCAGCAAAACCGGGGGGACCGGGGCCAACGTCCTGACTTTC; cdr3_aa: CASKTGGTGANVLTF
v_call: TRBV6-5; j_call: TRBJ1-1; clone_size: .; d_call: .; cdr3_nt: TGTGCCAGCAGTAAACAGGGCACTGAAGCTTTCTTT; cdr3_aa: CASSKQGTEAFF
v_call: TRBV23-1; j_call: TRBJ2-2; clone_size: .; d_call: TRBD1; cdr3_nt: TGCGCCAGCAGTCGCGTGAACAGGGGTGGGGAGCTGTTTTTT; cdr3_aa: CASSRVNRGGELFF
v_call: TRBV7-8; j_call: TRBJ2-5; clone_size: .; d_call: TRBD2; cdr3_nt: TGTGCCAGCAGCTTAGCAGGGGTTTGGGCTAGCGGGAGGGCATACCAAGAGACCCAGTACTTC; cdr3_aa: CASSLAGVWASGRAYQETQYF
v_call: TRBV2; j_call: TRBJ2-2; clone_size: .; d_call: TRBD2; cdr3_nt: TGTGCCAGCAGTGATCCCCTAGCGGGAGGCACCGGGGAGCTGTTTTTT; cdr3_aa: CASSDPLAGGTGELFF
v_call: TRBV28; j_call: TRBJ2-3; clone_size: .; d_call: TRBD2; cdr3_nt: TGTGCCAGCAGTTCCCGACTAGCGGGGGGCACAGATACGCAGTATTTT; cdr3_aa: CASSSRLAGGTDTQYF
v_call: TRBV21-1; j_call: TRBJ1-1; clone_size: .; d_call: .; cdr3_nt: TGTGCCAGCAGCAAAGACGGCGCCCAGGTTAATAACACTGAAGCTTTCTTT; cdr3_aa: CASSKDGAQVNNTEAFF
v_call: TRBV24-1; j_call: TRBJ1-5; clone_size: .; d_call: TRBD1; cdr3_nt: TGTGCCACCAGTGTGGGACAGGATCAGCCCCAGCATTTT; cdr3_aa: CATSVGQDQPQHF
v_call: TRBV6-5; j_call: TRBJ1-1; clone_size: few; d_call: TRBD1; cdr3_nt: TGTGCCAGCAGACTAGGACAGGGAGGTGAAGCTTTCTTT; cdr3_aa: CASRLGQGGEAFF
v_call: TRBV2; j_call: TRBJ1-2; clone_size: .; d_call: .; cdr3_nt: TGTGCCAGCTGGGCAGCAGTTAACTATGGCTACACCTTC; cdr3_aa: CASWAAVNYGYTF
v_call: TRBV19; j_call: TRBJ1-5; clone_size: .; d_call: TRBD1; cdr3_nt: TGTGCCAGCGGGACAGGGCCATCTGGGCCCCAGCATTTT; cdr3_aa: CASGTGPSGPQHF
v_call: TRBV7-9; j_call: TRBJ2-1; clone_size: .; d_call: TRBD1; cdr3_nt: TGTGCCAGCAGCCCGGGACAGCTCAATGAGCAGTTCTTC; cdr3_aa: CASSPGQLNEQFF
v_call: TRBV10-1; j_call: TRBJ1-1; clone_size: .; d_call: TRBD1; cdr3_nt: TGCGCCAGCAATCAGGGGGGCTTGAACACTGAAGCTTTCTTT; cdr3_aa: CASNQGGLNTEAFF
v_call: TRBV28; j_call: TRBJ2-2; clone_size: .; d_call: .; cdr3_nt: TGTGCCAGCAGAACGGGACAGAACACCGGGGAGCTGTTTTTT; cdr3_aa: CASRTGQNTGELFF
v_call: TRBV7-6; j_call: TRBJ2-2; clone_size: .; d_call: .; cdr3_nt: TGTGCCAGCAGCTTAACTTTGTTGGGCGGGACCGGGGAGCTGTTTTTT; cdr3_aa: CASSLTLLGGTGELFF
v_call: TRBV11-2; j_call: TRBJ2-1; clone_size: .; d_call: TRBD2; cdr3_nt: TGTGCCAGCAGCCTTAGCGGGAGAATCAATGAGCAGTTCTTC; cdr3_aa: CASSLSGRINEQFF
v_call: TRBV29-1; j_call: TRBJ2-1; clone_size: .; d_call: TRBD2; cdr3_nt: TGCAGCGTTGCCCCCCGGGGGACTAGCGGGAGTGTTGAGCAGTTCTTC; cdr3_aa: CSVAPRGTSGSVEQFF
v_call: TRBV27; j_call: TRBJ1-2; clone_size: .; d_call: .; cdr3_nt: TGTGCCAGCAGACCCTCGGACAGAGAGGTCGGTGGCTACACCTTC; cdr3_aa: CASRPSDREVGGYTF
v_call: TRBV2; j_call: TRBJ2-5; clone_size: .; d_call: TRBD2; cdr3_nt: TGTGCCAGCGGGGAGGGGCTGGCCAGGGCTGAGACCCAGTACTTC; cdr3_aa: CASGEGLARAETQYF
v_call: TRBV20-1; j_call: TRBJ1-2; clone_size: .; d_call: .; cdr3_nt: TGCAGTGCTCCTATAGAATATGGCTACACCTTC; cdr3_aa: CSAPIEYGYTF
v_call: TRBV29-1; j_call: TRBJ2-1; clone_size: .; d_call: TRBD2; cdr3_nt: TGCAGCGTTGAAGTGGTAGGACTAGAGGTCTCTGCGGTAGGTGAGCAGTTCTTC; cdr3_aa: CSVEVVGLEVSAVGEQFF
v_call: TRBV21-1; j_call: TRBJ1-1; clone_size: .; d_call: .; cdr3_nt: TGTGCCAGCATTCCCCCCCTCCAGGGGCATATGAACACTGAAGCTTTCTTT; cdr3_aa: CASIPPLQGHMNTEAFF
v_call: TRBV28; j_call: TRBJ2-4; clone_size: .; d_call: TRBD1; cdr3_nt: TGTGCCAGCAGTCTCCTACAGGGGATGTCGCAAGTTTCCGCTTCGGCCATTCAGTACTTC; cdr3_aa: CASSLLQGMSQVSASAIQYF
v_call: TRBV11-2; j_call: TRBJ1-5; clone_size: few; d_call: .; cdr3_nt: TGTGCCAGCAGCCCGAGTGGGCTAATAAATCAGCCCCAGCATTTT; cdr3_aa: CASSPSGLINQPQHF
v_call: TRBV15; j_call: TRBJ1-2; clone_size: .; d_call: .; cdr3_nt: TGTGCCACCAGCAGAGATGTAGGGGAGGTGGGAGGCTACACCTTC; cdr3_aa: CATSRDVGEVGGYTF
v_call: TRBV9; j_call: TRBJ2-1; clone_size: .; d_call: TRBD2; cdr3_nt: TGTGCCAGTTCATCGGGAGGGAACAATGAGCAGTTCTTC; cdr3_aa: CASSSGGNNEQFF
v_call: TRBV24-1; j_call: TRBJ2-3; clone_size: .; d_call: .; cdr3_nt: TGTGCCACCAGTGATCTTAACAGGGGGGGTACGCAGTATTTT; cdr3_aa: CATSDLNRGGTQYF
v_call: TRBV5-6; j_call: TRBJ1-2; clone_size: few; d_call: TRBD1; cdr3_nt: TGTGCCAGCAGACGGGACAGGGTTCAGGGCTACACCTTC; cdr3_aa: CASRRDRVQGYTF